This T cell receptor (beta chain) was sequenced in a study of blood T cell repertoires in COVID-19. Across the whole study: Samples came from the United States, Italy and Spain, spanning acute and convalescent COVID-19. PBMCs, B-cell-depleted T cells, or T cells were the source of the cDNA or gDNA that made up the material.

Individuals aged 18 to 89 years were recruited from approximately 24 US areas. Categorization into cohorts depended on clinical history that participants reported. Germline V gene lookup returns CDR1 LNHDA and CDR2 SQIVND (reference sequence). The CDR3 runs 16 residues. V gave up 9 bases and J gave up 6 bases; unmatched junction bases: 15. Assay: immunoSEQ multiplex PCR; the TCRdb copy retains only in-frame clones and omits some. The repertoire includes around 300,000 clones, roughly 89% of them detected once, and about 1.5% sits in the top ten. The TCR originated in a young woman with acute COVID-19. The V and J genes are TRBV19 and TRBJ2-1; 9 bases are shared with TRBD2. Source material: PBMCs or T cells enriched from blood (not recorded which). DNA of the CDR3: TGTGCCAGCCGAGCCGTTAGCGGGAGATCCGGCAATGAGCAGTTCTTC. Amino acid sequence: CASRAVSGRSGNEQFF.